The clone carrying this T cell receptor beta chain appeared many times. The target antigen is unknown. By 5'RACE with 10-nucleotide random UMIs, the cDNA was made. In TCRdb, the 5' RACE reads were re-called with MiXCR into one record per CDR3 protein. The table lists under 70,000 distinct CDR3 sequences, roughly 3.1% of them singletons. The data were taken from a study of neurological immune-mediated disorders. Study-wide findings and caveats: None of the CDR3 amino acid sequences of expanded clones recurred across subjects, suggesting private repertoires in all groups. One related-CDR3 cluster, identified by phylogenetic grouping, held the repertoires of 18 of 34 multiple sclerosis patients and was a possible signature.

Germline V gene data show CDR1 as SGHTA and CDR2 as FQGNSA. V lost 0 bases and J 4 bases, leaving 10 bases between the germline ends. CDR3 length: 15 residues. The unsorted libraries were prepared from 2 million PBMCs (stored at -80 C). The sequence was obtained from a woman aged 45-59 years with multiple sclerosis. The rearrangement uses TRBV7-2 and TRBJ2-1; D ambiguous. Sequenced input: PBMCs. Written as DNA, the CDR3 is TGTGCCAGCAGCTTAGCGAGCGTTTCGTACAATGAGCAGTTCTTC. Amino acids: CASSLASVSYNEQFF.